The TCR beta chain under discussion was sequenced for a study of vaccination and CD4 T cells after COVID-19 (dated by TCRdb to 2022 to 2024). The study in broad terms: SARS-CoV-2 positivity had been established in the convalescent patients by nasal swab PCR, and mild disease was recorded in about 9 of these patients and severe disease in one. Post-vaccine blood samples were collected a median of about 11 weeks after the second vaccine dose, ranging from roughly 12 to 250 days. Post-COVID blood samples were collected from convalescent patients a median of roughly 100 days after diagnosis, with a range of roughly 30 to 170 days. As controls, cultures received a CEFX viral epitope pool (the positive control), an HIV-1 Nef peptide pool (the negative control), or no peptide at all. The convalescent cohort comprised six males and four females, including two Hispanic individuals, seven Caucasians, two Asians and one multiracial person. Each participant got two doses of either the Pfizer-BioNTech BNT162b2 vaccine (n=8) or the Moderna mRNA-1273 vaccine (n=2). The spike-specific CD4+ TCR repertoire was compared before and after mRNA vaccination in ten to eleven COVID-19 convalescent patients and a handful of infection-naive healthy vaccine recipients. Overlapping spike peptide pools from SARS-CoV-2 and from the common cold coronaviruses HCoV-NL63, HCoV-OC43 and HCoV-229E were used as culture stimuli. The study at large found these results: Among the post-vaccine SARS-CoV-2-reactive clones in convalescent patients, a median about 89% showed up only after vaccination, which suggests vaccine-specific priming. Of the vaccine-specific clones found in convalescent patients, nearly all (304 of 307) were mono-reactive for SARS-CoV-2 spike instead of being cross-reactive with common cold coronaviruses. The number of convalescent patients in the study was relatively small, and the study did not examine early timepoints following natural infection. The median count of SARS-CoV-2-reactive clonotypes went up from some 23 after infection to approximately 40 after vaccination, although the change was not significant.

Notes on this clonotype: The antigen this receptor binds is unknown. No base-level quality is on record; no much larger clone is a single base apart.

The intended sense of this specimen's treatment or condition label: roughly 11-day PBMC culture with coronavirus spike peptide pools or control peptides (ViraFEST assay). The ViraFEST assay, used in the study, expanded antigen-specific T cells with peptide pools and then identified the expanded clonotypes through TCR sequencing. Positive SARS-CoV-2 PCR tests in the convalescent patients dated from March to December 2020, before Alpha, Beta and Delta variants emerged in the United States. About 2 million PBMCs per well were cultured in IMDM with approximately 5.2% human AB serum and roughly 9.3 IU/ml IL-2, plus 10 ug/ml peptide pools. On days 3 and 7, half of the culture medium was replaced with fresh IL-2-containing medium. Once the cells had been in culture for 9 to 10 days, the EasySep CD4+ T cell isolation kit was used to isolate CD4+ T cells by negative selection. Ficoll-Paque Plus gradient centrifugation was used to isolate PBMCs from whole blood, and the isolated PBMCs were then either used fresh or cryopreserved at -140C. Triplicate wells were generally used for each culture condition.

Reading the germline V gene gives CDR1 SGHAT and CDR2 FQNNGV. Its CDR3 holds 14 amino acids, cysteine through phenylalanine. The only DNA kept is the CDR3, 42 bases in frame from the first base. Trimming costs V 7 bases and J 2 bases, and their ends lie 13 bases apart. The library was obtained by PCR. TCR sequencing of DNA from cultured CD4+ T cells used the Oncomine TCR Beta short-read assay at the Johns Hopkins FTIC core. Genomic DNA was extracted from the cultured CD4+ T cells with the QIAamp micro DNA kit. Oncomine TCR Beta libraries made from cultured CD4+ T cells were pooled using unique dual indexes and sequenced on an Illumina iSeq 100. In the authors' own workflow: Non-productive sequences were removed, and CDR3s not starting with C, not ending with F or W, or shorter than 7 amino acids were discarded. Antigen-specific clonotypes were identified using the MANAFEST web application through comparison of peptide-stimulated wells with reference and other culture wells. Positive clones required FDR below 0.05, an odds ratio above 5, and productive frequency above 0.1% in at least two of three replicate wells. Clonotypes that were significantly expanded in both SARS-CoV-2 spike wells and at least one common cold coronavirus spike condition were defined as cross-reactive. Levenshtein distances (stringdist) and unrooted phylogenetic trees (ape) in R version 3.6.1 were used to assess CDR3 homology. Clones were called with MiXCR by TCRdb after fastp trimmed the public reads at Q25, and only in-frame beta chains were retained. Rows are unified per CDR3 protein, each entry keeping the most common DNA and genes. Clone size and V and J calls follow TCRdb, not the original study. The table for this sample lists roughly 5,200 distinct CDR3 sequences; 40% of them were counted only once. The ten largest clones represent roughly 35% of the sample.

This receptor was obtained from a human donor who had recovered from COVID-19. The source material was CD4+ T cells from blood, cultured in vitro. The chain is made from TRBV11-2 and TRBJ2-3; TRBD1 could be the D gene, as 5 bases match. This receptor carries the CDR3 CASNLDTNTDTQYF. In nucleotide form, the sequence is TGTGCCAGCAACCTGGACACCAACACAGATACGCAGTATTTT.